Included here is one T cell receptor (beta chain) sequence, with context. As yet, its antigen is unknown. Trimming took 6 bases from V and 2 from J; bases not matched to a gene: 8. This CDR3 has 15 residues. Germline CDR1 reads SNHLY; CDR2 reads FYNNEI. The sample is drawn from a study of pediatric ulcerative colitis. Whole-study findings and limits: Repertoires came from total lymphocyte DNA, not specific subsets.

Samples were sequenced at Survey level, maximum 500,000 reads. Clones were sequenced by immunoSEQ multiplex PCR, and TCRdb holds only the in-frame ones, with some missing. The sample carries 45,000 to 75,000 clones, 87% recorded once. The clonotype was recovered from a boy aged 5-17 years who was a control in a study of pediatric ulcerative colitis. Material for sequencing was blood. The V call is TRBV2, the J call TRBJ2-3; 7 bases agree with TRBD2. CDR3: CASSQSTSHTDTQYF. DNA of the CDR3: TGTGCCAGCAGCCAATCGACTAGCCACACAGATACGCAGTATTTT.